Listed below are T cell receptor beta chains from one sample, sequenced in a study of T cell responses to AZD1222 COVID-19 vaccine. Only in-frame clones appear in the TCRdb table, and some are missing; sequencing was by immunoSEQ multiplex PCR. The sample has more than 80,000 clones, roughly 92% seen once. The sample here was peripheral blood, taken 28 days after the second AZD1222 dose. These receptors all stem from an adult who received the AZD1222 COVID-19 vaccine. Both conserved end residues are part of each CDR3. The order of the fields is D gene, J gene, CDR3 length, clone size, V gene, CDR3 DNA, CDR3 protein. The D gene is left open where the match is weak. Rows may omit the clone size; those that give it use once, few, many or a size class.

. | TRBJ1-5 | 15 | . | TRBV19 | TGTGCCAGTAGTACCCTCCGGGACAGCAATCAGCCCCAGCATTTT | CASSTLRDSNQPQHF
. | TRBJ2-5 | 13 | once | TRBV29-1 | TGCAGCGTGGAGGATATGTACCAAGAGACCCAGTACTTC | CSVEDMYQETQYF
. | TRBJ1-2 | 12 | . | TRBV28 | TGTGCCAGCAGTCAAACAGGCTATGGCTACACCTTC | CASSQTGYGYTF
. | TRBJ2-2 | 15 | . | TRBV5-1 | TGCGCCAGCAGCTTGGTAGGAGTGGACACCGGGGAGCTGTTTTTT | CASSLVGVDTGELFF
. | TRBJ2-7 | 13 | . | TRBV5-5 | TGTGCCAGCAGCACACACCGCTCCTACGAGCAGTACTTC | CASSTHRSYEQYF
. | TRBJ1-2 | 14 | few | TRBV6-1 | TGTGCCAGCAGTGATCCGGGACTTCAACATGGCTACACCTTC | CASSDPGLQHGYTF
. | TRBJ1-1 | 17 | . | TRBV3-1/TRBV3-2 | TGTGCCAGCAGCCTCCGATGGCCCTGGACGAGACGGACTGAAGCTTTCTTT | CASSLRWPWTRRTEAFF
TRBD1 | TRBJ2-7 | 14 | . | TRBV2 | TGTGCCAGCAGTGGACAGGGGGCGTCCTACGAGCAGTACTTC | CASSGQGASYEQYF
. | TRBJ1-3 | 15 | . | TRBV10-3 | TGTGCCATCAGTGAGTCCACCGGGTCTGGAAACACCATATATTTT | CAISESTGSGNTIYF
. | TRBJ1-2 | 14 | . | TRBV6-6 | TGTGCCAGCAGTCTACGAGGGGGGCAAGGTGGCTACACCTTC | CASSLRGGQGGYTF
TRBD1 | TRBJ2-2 | 16 | . | TRBV7-2 | TGTGCCAGCAGCTTATTCAAGGGGGCTAACACCGGGGAGCTGTTTTTT | CASSLFKGANTGELFF
. | TRBJ1-2 | 12 | . | TRBV18 | TGTGCCAGCTCACCAGGAGGTTCGGGCTACACCTTC | CASSPGGSGYTF
. | TRBJ1-1 | 15 | . | TRBV19 | TGTGCCAGTAGTAGCCTCGGACAGTCGGGCACTGAAGCTTTCTTT | CASSSLGQSGTEAFF
TRBD2 | TRBJ2-1 | 15 | . | TRBV11-2 | TGTGCCAGCAGCCTCCTAGCGGGGGTCTACAATGAGCAGTTCTTC | CASSLLAGVYNEQFF
TRBD1 | TRBJ1-2 | 15 | . | TRBV5-8 | TGTGCCAGCAGCTTGGGCTCAGGGGGAGACTATGGCTACACCTTC | CASSLGSGGDYGYTF
. | TRBJ2-1 | 13 | . | TRBV9 | TGTGCCAGCAGCGTACGCGGGGTCGATGAGCAGTTCTTC | CASSVRGVDEQFF
. | TRBJ1-5 | 13 | . | TRBV19 | TGTGCCAGTCGAAGCCCCAGCAATCAGCCCCAGCATTTT | CASRSPSNQPQHF
TRBD2 | TRBJ2-3 | 16 | . | TRBV5-4 | TGTGCCAGCAGCCTCCGGACTAGCGGGGGTCTTAGTACGCAGTATTTT | CASSLRTSGGLSTQYF
TRBD1 | TRBJ1-5 | 16 | . | TRBV5-5 | TGTGCCAGCAGCCCAAGACAGGGAGAGGGCAATCAGCCCCAGCATTTT | CASSPRQGEGNQPQHF
TRBD1 | TRBJ1-6 | 12 | . | TRBV6-5 | TGTGCCAGCAGCAACAGGGGCGCACCCCTCCACTTT | CASSNRGAPLHF
. | TRBJ2-1 | 16 | . | TRBV30 | TGTGCCTGGAGTGCTGGCGGGACCCCCCTCGGGAATGAGCAGTTCTTC | CAWSAGGTPLGNEQFF
TRBD2 | TRBJ2-3 | 18 | . | TRBV7-2 | TGTGCCAGCAGCTTACGGACTAGCGGGGGGGCCGAGTCAGATACGCAGTATTTT | CASSLRTSGGAESDTQYF
TRBD1 | TRBJ2-5 | 13 | . | TRBV7-2 | TGTGCCAGCAGCCCAGGGGGCGCAAAGACCCAGTACTTC | CASSPGGAKTQYF
. | TRBJ1-2 | 16 | . | TRBV7-8 | TGTGCCAGCAGCTTAGTCGGGGGCGAAGGGGACTATGGCTACACCTTC | CASSLVGGEGDYGYTF
TRBD1 | TRBJ1-4 | 15 | . | TRBV28 | TGTGCCAGCACCCCGTGGGGACAGGGGAATGAAAAACTGTTTTTT | CASTPWGQGNEKLFF
. | TRBJ1-6 | 13 | . | TRBV6-5 | TGTGCCAGCACGAGGACAGTTAATTCACCCCTCCACTTT | CASTRTVNSPLHF
TRBD1 | TRBJ1-2 | 15 | . | TRBV19 | TGTGCCAGTAGTACCTGGGACAGGGGGAAATATGGCTACACCTTC | CASSTWDRGKYGYTF
. | TRBJ1-5 | 12 | few | TRBV7-9 | TGTGCCAGCAATACAGACAATCAGCCCCAGCATTTT | CASNTDNQPQHF
TRBD1 | TRBJ2-7 | 12 | . | TRBV30 | TGTGCCTGGAGTAGGACAGGGAACGAGCAGTACTTC | CAWSRTGNEQYF
TRBD2 | TRBJ2-2 | 15 | once | TRBV4-2 | TGTGCCAGCAGCCAAGAAGTACTAGCGACCGGGGAGCTGTTTTTT | CASSQEVLATGELFF
TRBD2 | TRBJ2-3 | 16 | . | TRBV30 | TGTGCCTGGAGTGTACTAGCGGGGGCTAGCACAGATACGCAGTATTTT | CAWSVLAGASTDTQYF